This TCR beta chain was found in a study of control samples from healthy donors and cancer patients (TCRdb year 2020). Library construction relied on the immunoSEQ multiplex PCR assay. Entries here come from immuneACCESS through TCRdb and include only in-frame sequences with V and J called. Some clones fail to appear in such tables; in the studies checked, an unresolved V gene covers under half of the shortfall, and the cause of the remainder is unknown. This sample lists around 160,000 clones; 80% to 95% were detected once. The top ten clonotypes cover around 5.4% of the sample. In its sample, this clone was seen once. Its binding antigen is unknown. No much larger clone is present one base from it, and per-base qualities are unavailable. V is cut by 0 bases and J by 6 bases, and the space between the germline ends is 12 bases. According to the germline V gene, CDR1 reads SGHRS and CDR2 reads YFSETQ. There are 15 amino acids in the CDR3, from cysteine to phenylalanine inclusive. The only DNA kept is the CDR3, 45 bases in frame from the first base.

Here the chain combines TRBV5-1 and TRBJ2-2; the D gene is tentatively TRBD1 or TRBD2, each matching 5 bases. The sequencing sample was made of blood. The receptor was isolated from a man in his late teens or twenties in good health. The sequenced DNA is TGCGCCAGCAGCTTGGAGGGTCAGGGAGCCGGGGAGCTGTTTTTT. Its product reads: CASSLEGQGAGELFF.